One T cell receptor beta chain is described in this entry. This clonotype was counted at least ten times. Its antigen is currently not known. Base quality data are lacking; no much larger clone is found one base away. V gives up 6 bases and J gives up 0 bases, and the segment between their germline ends measures 8 bases. CDR1 and CDR2 (SQVTM, ANQGSEA) derive from the germline V gene. CDR3 length: 13 amino acids, cysteine to phenylalanine. Here the CDR3 DNA is all that survives: 39 bases in frame from base 1. This sample is part of a study of T cells after yellow fever vaccination (dated by TCRdb to between 2018 and 2021). Background for the entire study: The SMART-Seq v4 Ultra Low Input RNA kit was used to prepare libraries from fractions with low cell numbers. To follow T-cell clones before and after primary and booster YFV17D yellow fever vaccination, bulk TCR alpha and beta repertoires were sequenced over time. Bulk PBMC replicates and cell subsets were isolated from blood drawn at multiple timepoints before and after both primary and secondary immunization. Two healthy male donors made up the cohort, one aged 18 to 29 years and the other aged 30 to 40 years. The study at large found these results: FACS-sorted repertoires could contain abundant contaminating clonotypes from the bulk population, so computational filtering was required. After the booster, most of the clones that had expanded following primary vaccination were detected again (96% of CD4 and 85% to 90% of CD8), which suggests that memory was broadly maintained. Because the study included only a couple of donors, the extent to which the findings can be generalized is limited. Compared with the primary T-cell response, the secondary T-cell response was weaker but faster, peaking on day 5 rather than day 15. A small share of clonotypes occurred in both CD4 and CD8 compartments, likely arising from convergent recombination.

The sample's treatment or condition label, in plain terms: live attenuated yellow fever vaccine strain. A standard Ficoll-Paque protocol was used to isolate PBMCs from peripheral blood. Dynabeads CD4 and CD8 positive selection kits were used to isolate CD4 and CD8 T-cell fractions. TriZol was used to extract RNA from bulk PBMCs, CD4 and CD8 fractions, and dextramer-positive and dextramer-negative fractions. TCR cDNA was synthesized by 5'RACE template switching, through which a universal primer site and unique molecular identifiers were introduced. Priming of cDNA synthesis was performed from both the TCR alpha and TCR beta constant segments. Library amplification used two PCR steps, and the second PCR step added sample barcodes and sequencing adapters. Sequencing of libraries was done on Illumina HiSeq 2500 (2x100 bp) or NovaSeq (2x150 bp). In the paper's pipeline: Demultiplexing of reads and collapsing into UMI consensus sequences were performed with MIGEC, and V(D)J alignment was carried out with MiXCR. Vaccine-responding clonotypes were defined with edgeR using replicate PBMC samples, requiring FDR below 0.01 and a log2 fold change above 5 up to day 15. Bulk clonotypes were assigned CD4 or CD8 identity according to which sequenced CD4 or CD8 repertoire held them at higher abundance. Through fastp at Q25 and MiXCR, TCRdb rebuilt clones from the public reads, retaining in-frame beta chains. Rows are unified per CDR3 protein, each entry keeping the most common DNA and genes. V and J calls and clone size were set by TCRdb, not the authors. The sample includes tens of thousands of distinct CDR3 sequences, with about 7% observed a single time. The ten biggest clones cover 35% to 40% of the sample.

The chain uses TRBV29-1 and TRBJ1-4, with the D gene not clear enough to name. The origin of this receptor is a man under 40 who received the YFV17D yellow fever vaccine. The sample consisted of CD8+ T cells sorted from PBMCs, taken 15 days after the yellow fever booster vaccination. At the DNA level, the sequence is TGCAGCGTGGGGTCGGCAACTAATGAAAAACTGTTTTTT. Its coded protein is CSVGSATNEKLFF.